This TCR beta chain was obtained from a study of T cell repertoires in cytomegalovirus infection. This clonotype showed up many times. MiXCR was run by TCRdb on the reads, yielding one entry per CDR3 protein. Here the sample spans roughly 300,000 distinct CDR3 sequences, 9.5% being singletons. The TCR sequence derives from a human donor in good health (CMV status not recorded). Some clones in this sample may be carry-over from other donors' samples. Sequencing was performed on PBMCs.

DNA for the CDR3: TGTGCCAGCAGCCAAGGGTGGGGGTTCACTGAAGCTTTCTTT. Its protein is CASSQGWGFTEAFF. This rearrangement joins TRBV7-2 to TRBJ1-1, with a weak D call TRBD1 (5 bases). Germline CDR1 reads SGHTA; CDR2 reads FQGNSA. V dropped 5 bases and J dropped 4 bases, with 14 bases sitting between them. The CDR3 spans 14 residues. The complete variable domain, with remaining parts taken from reference TRBV7-2 and TRBJ1-1, reads GAGVSQSPSNKVTEKGKDVELRCDPISGHTALYWYRQSLGQGLEFLIYFQGNSAPDKSGLPSDRFSAERTGGSVSTLTIQRTQQEDSAVYLCASSQGWGFTEAFFGQGTRLTVV.